This entry concerns a single TCR beta chain. Its antigen is unidentified. PBMCs provided sorted CD4+ and CD8+ T cells. The data are from a study of CD8+ T cells in alopecia areata. CDR3 length equals 13 residues. The V end lost 5 bases, the J end lost 7 bases, and 12 bases lay between the germline ends. Looked up from germline, CDR1 is SEHNR and CDR2 is FQNEAQ (reference sequence). Extracted RNA was reverse transcribed, and the resulting cDNA served as sequencing template. TCRdb's table, derived via immunoSEQ multiplex PCR, lists solely in-frame clones and lacks some. The table includes about 110,000 clones, approximately 59% detected once. Regarding the study as a whole: Clonality was higher in lesional than normal scalp, especially in alopecia totalis/universalis.

This rearrangement joins TRBV7-9 to TRBJ2-1; TRBD1 might be the D (6 bases). The clonotype was recovered from a human donor in good health. The sequencing input was CD8+ T cells sorted from blood. For the CDR3, the DNA is TGTGCCAGCAGCCTCGGGACAACGAATGAGCAGTTCTTC. Amino acids: CASSLGTTNEQFF.